The present entry profiles one T cell receptor (beta chain) with its context. Its antigen is unknown. No quality values exist for individual bases; no much larger clone is one base distant. CDR1 SGHAT and CDR2 FQNNGV were looked up in the germline V gene. From its cysteine to its phenylalanine, the CDR3 spans 17 amino acids. The DNA shown is the 51-base CDR3, in frame from base 1. At the junction V is shortened by 2 bases and J by 2 bases, with 13 bases in between. TCRbeta CDR3 regions were profiled by bias-controlled multiplex PCR amplification of genomic DNA with the immunoSEQ Assay. The original methods were these. To quantify the absolute abundance of each unique TCRbeta CDR3 region, the sequences were collapsed and filtered. Differential abundance was assessed using a binomial (Fisher-equivalent) model and a beta-binomial model in which time-dependent variance fitted from healthy donors was added. Clones with fewer than 5 combined templates were excluded, and clones with Benjamini-Hochberg FDR below 0.01 were called differentially abundant. The form v = (b*log(k)+a)^2 was used to model beta-binomial variance as a function of total template count across the two samples. TCRdb re-hosts the immuneACCESS table, in-frame sequences only. Its copies lack some clones; in the studies checked, an unresolved V gene accounts for under half of them, and the cause for the rest is not known. From that table come the V and J calls and clone size; the DNA was used to work out D and trimming. In this sample the table shows over 75,000 clones, approximately 89% of which occur a single time. Together, the top ten hold roughly 4.2% of the sample.

The data derive from a study of identifying expanded T cells in peripheral blood (dated by TCRdb to the late 2010s). Regarding the complete study: Separate aliquots of the same genomic DNA pool were sequenced to produce technical replicates, and four replicates were compared in pairs.

During the collection period, no immune events, such as infections, were documented for the healthy donors. To calibrate time-dependent variance in a beta-binomial model of T-cell clone differential abundance, blood repertoires from healthy donors were used as a training cohort. There were roughly 10 healthy donors in the training cohort, of whom 3 were female and 7 were male. On average the donors were around 44 years old, and their ages spanned roughly 29 to 70 years. Obtained from a commercial supplier, whole blood was collected from each healthy donor at three time points set around two weeks apart. Genomic DNA was extracted from unsorted whole blood for immunosequencing. The study at large found these results: Across all healthy donors, variance in clone template counts between approximately 2-week samples was found to increase significantly with total template count. Across all healthy-donor time intervals, the beta-binomial model significantly cut both the number of clones called differentially abundant and the false-positive rate. The authors expected that biological variance in healthy repertoires might rise further over much longer intervals, such as months to years. Roughly 1.2 differentially abundant clones were flagged by the binomial model between technical replicates, whereas about 15 and 18 were flagged over approximately two weeks and four weeks, respectively.

The sequenced sample was blood. The rearranged chain carries TRBV11-2 and TRBJ2-6, with TRBD2 as a weak D call on 5 bases. This clonotype originated in a person between 18 and 75 years old in good health. The sequenced DNA: TGTGCCAGCAGCTTATTGAGGGCCAATACTGGGGCCAACGTCCTGACTTTC. The translation is CASSLLRANTGANVLTF.